This T cell receptor beta chain was identified during a study of CD8+ T cells in alopecia areata. Study results and limitations: Sequences from scalp samples also cover resident alphabeta T cells of normal skin. The study found that many expanded lesional clones persisted in scalp and blood during tofacitinib.

Regarding this clone: Its matching antigen is unknown.

Treatment in this sample: oral pan-JAK inhibitor, 5-10 mg twice daily. Peripheral blood and lesional scalp punch biopsies came from alopecia areata patients. The researchers isolated CD4+ and CD8+ T cells from PBMCs by sorting. Following RNA extraction, reverse transcription yielded cDNA that acted as the sequencing template. Data came from immunoSEQ multiplex PCR; TCRdb stores just in-frame clones and leaves some out. The table includes 150,000 to 200,000 clones, 58% detected once. V was cut by 7 bases and J by 1 base, with 13 bases left in between. Per germline, CDR1 SEHNR and CDR2 FQNEAQ (reference sequence). The CDR3 consists of 14 residues.

The V and J genes are TRBV7-9 and TRBJ1-1, with a possible D match to TRBD1 (6 bases). Sequenced here: CD4+ T cells sorted from blood, sampled at approximately week 60, from a patient treated with tofacitinib. The origin of this receptor is a human donor with alopecia areata. CDR3 amino acids: CASKRGSANTEAFF. The CDR3 DNA reads as TGTGCCAGCAAAAGGGGGAGCGCGAACACTGAAGCTTTCTTT. Based on the CDR3 plus reference TRBV7-9 and TRBJ1-1, the full variable domain is DTGVSQNPRHKITKRGQNVTFRCDPISEHNRLYWYRQTLGQGPEFLTYFQNEAQLEKSRLLSDRFSAERPKGSFSTLEIQRTEQGDSAMYLCASKRGSANTEAFFGQGTRLTVV.